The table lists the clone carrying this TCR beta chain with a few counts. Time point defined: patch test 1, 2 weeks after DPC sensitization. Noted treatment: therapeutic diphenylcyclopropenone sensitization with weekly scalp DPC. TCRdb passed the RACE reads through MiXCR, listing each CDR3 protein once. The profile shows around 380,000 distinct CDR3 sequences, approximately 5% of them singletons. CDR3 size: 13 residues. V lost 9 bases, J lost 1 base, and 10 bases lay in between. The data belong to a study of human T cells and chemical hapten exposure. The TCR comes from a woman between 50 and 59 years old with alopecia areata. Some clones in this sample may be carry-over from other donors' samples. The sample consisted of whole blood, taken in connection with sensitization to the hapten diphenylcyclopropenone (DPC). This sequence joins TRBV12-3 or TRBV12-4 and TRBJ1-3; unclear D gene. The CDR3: CASQEVSGNTIYF. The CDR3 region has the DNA TGTGCCAGTCAAGAGGTGTCTGGAAACACCATATATTTT.